These 6 T cell receptor beta chains were all obtained from the same sample, sequenced in a study of cytomegalovirus exposure and HLA in healthy donors. The PCR made use of 60 Vbeta and 13 Jbeta primers. Assay: immunoSEQ multiplex PCR; the TCRdb copy retains only in-frame clones and omits some. The sample contains about 150,000 clones, 75% to 85% of which appear only once. The specimen sequenced was PBMCs. These receptors all stem from a man aged 25 to 45 in good health and CMV-seropositive.

V is TRBV27 and J is TRBJ1-5; tentatively, D is TRBD1 (5 bases). The CDR3 extends over 15 amino acids. CDR1 MNHEY and CDR2 SMNVEV come from the germline V gene (reference sequence). Trimming pared 7 bases from V and 3 bases from J, leaving 16 bases between. The CDR3 DNA is TGTGCCAGCAATGACAGAGCCTTCGCCAATCAGCCCCAGCATTTT. Translated, it gives CASNDRAFANQPQHF.

V and J are TRBV29-1 and TRBJ1-1; D call uncertain. The CDR3 extends over 11 amino acids. Trimming cost V 6 bases and J 6 bases, with 11 bases left between them. The germline V gene encodes CDR1 SQVTM and CDR2 ANQGSEA. The chain's CDR3 is CSVPRWAEAFF. The CDR3 DNA sequence: TGCAGCGTGCCGCGGTGGGCTGAAGCTTTCTTT.

The gene calls are TRBV5-6 and TRBJ1-2, with TRBD1 matching over 8 bases. The J segment lost 2 bases and the V segment lost 0 bases, leaving 0 bases of the junction unmatched. CDR1 SGHDT and CDR2 YYEEEE come from the germline V gene. CDR3 length equals 14 residues. CDR3 coding DNA: TGTGCCAGCAGCTTGGGACAGGGGAACTATGGCTACACCTTC. Its protein product is CASSLGQGNYGYTF.

J is TRBJ1-1 and V is TRBV11-1; the D gene is possibly TRBD1 (5 bases). With 7 bases removed from V and 7 bases from J, the gap between germline ends came to 22 bases. The CDR3 extends over 15 amino acids. From germline, CDR1 is SGHAT and CDR2 FQDESV (reference sequence). CDR3 DNA: TGTGCCAGCACCCGTTTTGGTGGGGGAGGCCTTGAAGCTTTCTTT. Translated: CASTRFGGGGLEAFF.

V gene TRBV5-1 combines with J gene TRBJ2-7; 9 nucleotides match TRBD1. With V trimmed by 4 bases and J by 6 bases, 14 bases remained unmatched. This CDR3 comprises 16 residues. CDR1 and CDR2 from the germline V gene are SGHRS and YFSETQ. DNA of the CDR3: TGCGCCAGCAGCATAGCAGGTACCGGGACAGGGATCGAGCAGTACTTC. It translates to CASSIAGTGTGIEQYF.

Comments on this clone: One end of the junction does not line up with germline, which may come from a read error. Different DNA sequences within this sample yield the same CDR3. The chain recombines TRBV6-1 with TRBJ1-5; tentative D call: TRBD1 (6 bases). Germline V gene lookup returns CDR1 MNHNS and CDR2 SASEGT. This CDR3 has 14 amino acids. The CDR3 nucleotides are TGTGCCAGCAGAAACGGGACACTTAATCAGCCCCAGCACTTT. It specifies CASRNGTLNQPQHF.